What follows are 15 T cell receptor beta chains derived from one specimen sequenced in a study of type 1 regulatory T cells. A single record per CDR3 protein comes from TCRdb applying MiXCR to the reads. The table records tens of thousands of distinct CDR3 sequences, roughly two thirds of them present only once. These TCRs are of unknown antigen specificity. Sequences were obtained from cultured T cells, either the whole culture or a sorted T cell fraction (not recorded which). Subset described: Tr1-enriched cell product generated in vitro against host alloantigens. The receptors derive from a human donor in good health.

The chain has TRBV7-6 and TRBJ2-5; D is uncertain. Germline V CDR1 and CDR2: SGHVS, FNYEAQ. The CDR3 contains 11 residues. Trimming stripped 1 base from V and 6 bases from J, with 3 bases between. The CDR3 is CASSLEKTQYF. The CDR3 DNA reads TGTGCCAGCAGCTTAGAGAAGACCCAGTACTTC.

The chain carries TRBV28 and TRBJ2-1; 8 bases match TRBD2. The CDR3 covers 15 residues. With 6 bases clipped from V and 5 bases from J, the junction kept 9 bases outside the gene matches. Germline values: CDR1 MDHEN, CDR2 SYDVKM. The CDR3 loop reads CASRLKRGRHNEQFF. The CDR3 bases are TGTGCCAGCAGGTTGAAGCGGGGGCGACACAATGAGCAGTTCTTC.

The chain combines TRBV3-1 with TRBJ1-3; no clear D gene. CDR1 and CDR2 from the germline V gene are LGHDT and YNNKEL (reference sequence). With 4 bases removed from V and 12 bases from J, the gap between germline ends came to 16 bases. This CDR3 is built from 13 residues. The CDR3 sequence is CASSPDPRWGIYF. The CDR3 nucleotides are TGTGCCAGCAGCCCGGACCCTCGGTGGGGCATATATTTT.

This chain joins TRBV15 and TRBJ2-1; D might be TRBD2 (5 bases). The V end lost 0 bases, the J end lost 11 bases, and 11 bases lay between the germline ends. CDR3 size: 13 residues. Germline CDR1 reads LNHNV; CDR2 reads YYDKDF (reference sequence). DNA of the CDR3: TGTGCCACCAGCAGAGATCCCAGCGGACAGCAGTTCTTC. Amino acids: CATSRDPSGQQFF.

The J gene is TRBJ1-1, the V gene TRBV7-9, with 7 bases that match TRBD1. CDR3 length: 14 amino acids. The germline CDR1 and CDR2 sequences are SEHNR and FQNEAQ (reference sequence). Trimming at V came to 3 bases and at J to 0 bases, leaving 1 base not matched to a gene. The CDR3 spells CASSFGTVNTEAFF. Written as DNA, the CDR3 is TGTGCCAGCAGCTTCGGGACAGTGAACACTGAAGCTTTCTTT.

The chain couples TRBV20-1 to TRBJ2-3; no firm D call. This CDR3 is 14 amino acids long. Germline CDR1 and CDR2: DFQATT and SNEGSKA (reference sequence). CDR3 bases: TGCAGCTTATGGGATGGCCATAGCACAGATACGCAGTATTTT. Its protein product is CSLWDGHSTDTQYF.

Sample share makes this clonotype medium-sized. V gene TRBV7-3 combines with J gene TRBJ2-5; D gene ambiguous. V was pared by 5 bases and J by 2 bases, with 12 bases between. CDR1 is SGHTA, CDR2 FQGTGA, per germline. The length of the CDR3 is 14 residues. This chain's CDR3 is CASSPSGGQETQYF. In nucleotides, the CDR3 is TGTGCCAGCAGCCCTTCGGGCGGTCAAGAGACCCAGTACTTC.

CDR3 amino acids: CASQGQQVTEAFF. CDR3 nucleotide sequence: TGCGCCAGCCAAGGTCAACAGGTGACTGAAGCTTTCTTT. The genes are TRBV10-1 and TRBJ1-1; D possibly corresponds to TRBD1 (5 bases). The germline V gene has CDR1 WNHNN and CDR2 SYGVQD (reference sequence). This CDR3 has 13 residues. Trimming left V 8 bases short and J 5 bases short, with 15 bases between.

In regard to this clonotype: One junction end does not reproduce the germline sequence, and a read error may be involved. DNA for the CDR3: TGTGCCAGCAGCCTAGCCGATACGCAGTATTTT. Protein product: CASSLADTQYF. The rearrangement uses TRBV7-2 and TRBJ2-3; D is perhaps TRBD2 (5 bases). The CDR3 contains 11 residues. The germline CDR1 and CDR2 sequences are SGHTA and FQGNSA.

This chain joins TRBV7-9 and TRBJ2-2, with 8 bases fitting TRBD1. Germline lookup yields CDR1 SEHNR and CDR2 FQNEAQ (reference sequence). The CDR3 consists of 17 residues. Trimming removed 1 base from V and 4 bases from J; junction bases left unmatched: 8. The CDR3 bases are TGTGCCAGCAGCTTAGTGGGCCAGGGGGCCGGCACCGGGGAGCTGTTTTTT. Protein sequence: CASSLVGQGAGTGELFF.

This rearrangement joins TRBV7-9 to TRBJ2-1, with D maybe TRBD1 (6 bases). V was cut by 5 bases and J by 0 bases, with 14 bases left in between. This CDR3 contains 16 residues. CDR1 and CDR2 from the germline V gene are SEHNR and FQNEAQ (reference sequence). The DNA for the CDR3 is TGTGCCAGCAGCCCCCGTGAAGGGGGCTCCTACAATGAGCAGTTCTTC. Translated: CASSPREGGSYNEQFF.

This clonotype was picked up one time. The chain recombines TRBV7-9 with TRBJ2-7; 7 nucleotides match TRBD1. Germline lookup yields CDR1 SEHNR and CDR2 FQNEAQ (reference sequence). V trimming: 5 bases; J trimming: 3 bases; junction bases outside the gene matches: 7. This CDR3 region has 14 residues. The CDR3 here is CASSPRDRHYEQYF. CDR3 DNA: TGTGCCAGCAGCCCCCGGGACAGACACTACGAGCAGTACTTC.

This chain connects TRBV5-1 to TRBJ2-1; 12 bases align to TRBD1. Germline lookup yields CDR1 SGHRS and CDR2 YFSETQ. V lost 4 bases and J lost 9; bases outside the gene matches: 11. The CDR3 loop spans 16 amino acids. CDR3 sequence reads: CASSRPPGQGAVEQFF. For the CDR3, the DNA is TGCGCCAGCAGCCGCCCACCGGGACAGGGGGCTGTTGAGCAGTTCTTC.

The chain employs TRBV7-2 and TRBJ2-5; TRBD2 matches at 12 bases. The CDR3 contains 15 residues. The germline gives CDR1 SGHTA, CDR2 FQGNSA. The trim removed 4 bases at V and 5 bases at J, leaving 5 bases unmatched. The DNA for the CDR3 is TGTGCCAGCAGCTCTAGCGGGGGGGCGTTTGAGACCCAGTACTTC. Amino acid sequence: CASSSSGGAFETQYF.

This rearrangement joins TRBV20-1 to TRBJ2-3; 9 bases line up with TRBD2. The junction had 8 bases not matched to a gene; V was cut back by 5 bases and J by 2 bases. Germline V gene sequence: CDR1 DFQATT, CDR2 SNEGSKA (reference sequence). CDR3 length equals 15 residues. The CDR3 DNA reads TGCAGTGCTGGGTATAGCGGGGGCAACACAGATACGCAGTATTTT. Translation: CSAGYSGGNTDTQYF.